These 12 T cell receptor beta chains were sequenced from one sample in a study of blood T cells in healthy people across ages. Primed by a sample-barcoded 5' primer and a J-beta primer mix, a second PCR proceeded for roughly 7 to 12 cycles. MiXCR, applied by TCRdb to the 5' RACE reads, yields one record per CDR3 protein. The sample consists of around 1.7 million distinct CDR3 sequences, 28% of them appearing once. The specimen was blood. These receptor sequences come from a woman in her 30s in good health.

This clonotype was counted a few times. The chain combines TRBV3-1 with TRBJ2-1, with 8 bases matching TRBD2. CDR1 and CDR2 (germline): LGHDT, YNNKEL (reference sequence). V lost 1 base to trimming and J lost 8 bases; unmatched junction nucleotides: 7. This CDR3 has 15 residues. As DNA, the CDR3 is TGTGCCAGCAGCCAAGGGCCACGGCGGGGGGATGAGCAGTTCTTC. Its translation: CASSQGPRRGDEQFF.

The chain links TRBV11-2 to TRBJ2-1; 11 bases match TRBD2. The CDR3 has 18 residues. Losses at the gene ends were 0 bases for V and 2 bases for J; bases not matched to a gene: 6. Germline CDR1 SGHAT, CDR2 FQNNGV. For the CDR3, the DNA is TGTGCCAGCAGCTTAGACTATACTAGCGGGGGAACCTACAATGAGCAGTTCTTC. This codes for CASSLDYTSGGTYNEQFF. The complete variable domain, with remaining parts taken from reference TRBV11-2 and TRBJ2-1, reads EAGVAQSPRYKIIEKRQSVAFWCNPISGHATLYWYQQILGQGPKLLIQFQNNGVVDDSQLPKDRFSAERLKGVDSTLKIQPAKLEDSAVYLCASSLDYTSGGTYNEQFFGPGTRLTVL.

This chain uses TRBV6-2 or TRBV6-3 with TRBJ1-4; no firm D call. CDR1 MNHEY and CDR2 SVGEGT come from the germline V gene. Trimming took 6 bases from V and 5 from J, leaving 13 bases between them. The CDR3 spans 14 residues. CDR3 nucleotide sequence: TGTGCCAGCAGGCCGACGGTCAGAAATGAAAAACTGTTTTTT. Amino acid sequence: CASRPTVRNEKLFF.

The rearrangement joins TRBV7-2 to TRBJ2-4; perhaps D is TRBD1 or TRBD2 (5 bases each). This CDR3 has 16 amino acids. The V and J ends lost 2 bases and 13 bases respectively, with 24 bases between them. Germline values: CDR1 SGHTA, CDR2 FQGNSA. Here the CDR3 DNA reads TGTGCCAGCAGCTTACGTTACAGGATCCTAGAGGGAGAGCAGTACTTC. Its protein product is CASSLRYRILEGEQYF.

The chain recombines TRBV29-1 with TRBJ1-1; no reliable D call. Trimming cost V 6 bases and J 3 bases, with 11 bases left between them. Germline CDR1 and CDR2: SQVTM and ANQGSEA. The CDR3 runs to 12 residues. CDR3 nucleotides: TGCAGCGTCGTCGGAGGCGACACTGAAGCTTTCTTT. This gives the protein CSVVGGDTEAFF.

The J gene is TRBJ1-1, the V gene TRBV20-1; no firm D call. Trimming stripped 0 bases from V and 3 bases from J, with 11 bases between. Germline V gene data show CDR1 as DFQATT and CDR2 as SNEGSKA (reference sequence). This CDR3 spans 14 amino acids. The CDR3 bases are TGCAGTGCTAGAGACAGGAGCCTGTACACTGAAGCTTTCTTT. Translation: CSARDRSLYTEAFF.

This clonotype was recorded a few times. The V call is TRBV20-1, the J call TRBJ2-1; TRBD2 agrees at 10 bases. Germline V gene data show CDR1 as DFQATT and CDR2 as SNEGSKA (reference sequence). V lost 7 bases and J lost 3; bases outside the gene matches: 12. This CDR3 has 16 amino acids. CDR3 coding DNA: TGCAGTGTCCCCACCCCGCCTAGCGGGGGCTACAATGAGCAGTTCTTC. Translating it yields CSVPTPPSGGYNEQFF.

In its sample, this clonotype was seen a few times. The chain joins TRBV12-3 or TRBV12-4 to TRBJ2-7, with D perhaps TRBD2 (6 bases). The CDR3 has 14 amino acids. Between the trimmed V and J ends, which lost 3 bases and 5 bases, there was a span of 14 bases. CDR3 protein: CASSFIRGGDEQYF. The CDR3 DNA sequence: TGTGCCAGCAGTTTCATAAGGGGAGGCGACGAGCAGTACTTC.

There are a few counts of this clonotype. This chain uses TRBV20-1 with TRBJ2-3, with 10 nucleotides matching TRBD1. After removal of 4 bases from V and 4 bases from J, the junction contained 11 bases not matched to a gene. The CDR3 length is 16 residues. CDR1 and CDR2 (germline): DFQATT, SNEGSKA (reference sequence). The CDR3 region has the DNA TGCAGTGCTACCGTAATCGACAGGGGGCGGGCAGATACGCAGTATTTT. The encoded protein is CSATVIDRGRADTQYF.

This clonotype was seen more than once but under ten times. CDR3 sequence reads: CASSGGQGVYEQYF. CDR3 coding DNA: TGCGCCAGCAGCGGGGGACAGGGAGTGTACGAGCAGTACTTC. The chain couples TRBV5-1 to TRBJ2-7; 9 bases align to TRBD1. Per germline, CDR1 SGHRS and CDR2 YFSETQ. This CDR3 spans 14 amino acids. V was pared by 4 bases and J by 4 bases, with 6 bases of the junction left unmatched. The whole variable domain, remainder taken from reference TRBV5-1 and TRBJ2-7, is KAGVTQTPRYLIKTRGQQVTLSCSPISGHRSVSWYQQTPGQGLQFLFEYFSETQRNKGNFPGRFSGRQFSNSRSEMNVSTLELGDSALYLCASSGGQGVYEQYFGPGTRLTVT.

The CDR3 region has the DNA TGCGCCAGCAGCCCAATGCCGACAGGGGGGGATGAGCAGTTCTTC. Its translation is CASSPMPTGGDEQFF. This sequence joins TRBV4-1 and TRBJ2-1; 9 bases map to TRBD1. This CDR3 has 15 amino acids. The V gene's germline CDR1 is MGHRA and CDR2 YSYEKL. The junction had 9 bases not matched to a gene; V was cut back by 4 bases and J by 8 bases.

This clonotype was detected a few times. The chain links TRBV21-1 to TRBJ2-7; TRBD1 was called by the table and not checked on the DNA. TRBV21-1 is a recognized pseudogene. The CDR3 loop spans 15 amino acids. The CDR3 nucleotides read TGTGCCAGCACCGATAGAGGGGGTTCCGTCTACGAGCAGTACTTC. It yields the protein CASTDRGGSVYEQYF.